This T cell receptor beta chain was obtained from a study of blood T cells in healthy people across ages. Alongside a J-beta primer mix, a sample-barcoded 5' primer served in a second PCR lasting roughly 6 to 11 cycles. The template-switch adaptor, which had 12 random nucleotides, put a tag on each cDNA molecule. TCRdb fed the 5' RACE reads into MiXCR, producing one record per CDR3 protein. In the table there are fewer than 950,000 distinct CDR3 sequences, about 55% of which are singletons. V was shortened by 3 bases and J by 0 bases, with 9 bases between the two germline ends. The CDR3 loop spans 14 amino acids. Germline CDR1 reads LNHNV; CDR2 reads YYDKDF (reference sequence). Samples each yielded at least 5 micrograms of total RNA.

This receptor was taken from a man aged 80 or over in good health. J is TRBJ2-7 and V is TRBV15; a weak D match, TRBD1 (5 bases). The sample taken for sequencing was blood. DNA for the CDR3: TGTGCCACCAGCAGCCCAGGGCTCTCCTACGAGCAGTACTTC. Its translation: CATSSPGLSYEQYF. The variable domain in full, completed from reference TRBV15 and TRBJ2-7, reads DAMVIQNPRYQVTQFGKPVTLSCSQTLNHNVMYWYQQKSSQAPKLLFHYYDKDFNNEADTPDNFQSRRPNTSFCFLDIRSPGLGDTAMYLCATSSPGLSYEQYFGPGTRLTVT.